The clone carrying this TCR beta chain has a count of ten or more. What it binds is not known. For TCRbeta, the library was prepared with unique molecular identifiers. TCRdb re-called the PCR reads through MiXCR, storing one row per CDR3 protein. The table shows about 50,000 distinct CDR3 sequences, with around 5.9% occurring only once. This sample is drawn from a study of T-cell reconstitution after alpha-beta-depleted transplantation in children. V dropped 1 base and J dropped 2 bases, with 10 bases sitting between them. Per the germline V gene, CDR1 is SEHNR and CDR2 is FQNEAQ (reference sequence). This CDR3 has 15 residues. General study findings and limits: Several hundred expanded graft clones reportedly were the source of alpha-beta T cells about two months after transplant. Some patients' high day-60 TCRbeta diversity was traced to surviving recipient T cells and thymic progenitors. T cells produced anew were the main source of T-cell counts and diversity one year after transplant.

The specimen comprised PBMCs, mostly from graft donor cells, sampled 60 days after TCRalphabeta/CD19-depleted stem cell transplant. This TCR derives from a female patient aged 2 to 10 who had a stem cell transplant for aplastic anemia, so the T cells may come from the graft donor. The rearrangement joins TRBV7-9 to TRBJ2-3; D unclear. The CDR3 coding sequence is TGTGCCAGCAGCTTAGGTTCGGGCTTCACAGATACGCAGTATTTT. It encodes CASSLGSGFTDTQYF. The full variable domain, with the rest looked up from reference TRBV7-9 and TRBJ2-3, is DTGVSQNPRHKITKRGQNVTFRCDPISEHNRLYWYRQTLGQGPEFLTYFQNEAQLEKSRLLSDRFSAERPKGSFSTLEIQRTEQGDSAMYLCASSLGSGFTDTQYFGPGTRLTVL.